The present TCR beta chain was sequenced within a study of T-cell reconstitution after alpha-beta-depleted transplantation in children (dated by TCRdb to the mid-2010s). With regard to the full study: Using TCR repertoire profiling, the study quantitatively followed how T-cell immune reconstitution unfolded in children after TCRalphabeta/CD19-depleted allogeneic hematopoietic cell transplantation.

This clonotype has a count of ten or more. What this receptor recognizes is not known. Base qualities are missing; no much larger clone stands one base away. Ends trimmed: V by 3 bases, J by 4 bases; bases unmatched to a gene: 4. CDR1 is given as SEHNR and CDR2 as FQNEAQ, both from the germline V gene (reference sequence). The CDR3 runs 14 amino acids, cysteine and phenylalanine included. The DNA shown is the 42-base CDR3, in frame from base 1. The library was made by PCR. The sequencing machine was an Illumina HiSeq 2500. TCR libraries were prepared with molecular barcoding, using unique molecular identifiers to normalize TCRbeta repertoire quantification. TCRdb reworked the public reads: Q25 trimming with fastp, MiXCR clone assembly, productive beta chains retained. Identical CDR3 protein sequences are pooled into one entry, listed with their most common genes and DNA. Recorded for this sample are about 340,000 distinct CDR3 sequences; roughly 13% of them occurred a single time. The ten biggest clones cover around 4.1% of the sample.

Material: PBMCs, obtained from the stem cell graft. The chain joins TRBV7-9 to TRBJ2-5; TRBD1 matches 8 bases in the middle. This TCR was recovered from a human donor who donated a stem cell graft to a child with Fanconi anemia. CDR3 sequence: CASSFQGARETQYF. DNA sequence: TGTGCCAGCAGCTTCCAGGGGGCGCGAGAGACCCAGTACTTC.